This T cell receptor (beta chain) derives from a study of CD8 T cells in ankylosing spondylitis. On this clonotype itself: What it binds is not known.

Study-level points and caveats: Reportedly, matched ankylosing spondylitis synovial fluid was significantly enriched for disease-linked clones.

Germline CDR1 reads MNHNS; CDR2 reads SASEGT. The length of the CDR3 is 13 residues. V shed 6 bases and J shed 4 bases, with 12 bases lying between them. By quantitative 5'-RACE with molecular barcodes, the TCR beta libraries were made. TCRdb redid the calling of the 5' RACE reads with MiXCR, one entry per CDR3 protein. The sample includes under 400,000 distinct CDR3 sequences, around 10% of them seen just once. Sequenced material: blood, either unsorted or a sorted T cell fraction (not recorded which). The chain employs TRBV6-1 and TRBJ1-1, with D perhaps TRBD1 (6 bases). This clonotype was obtained from a female donor with ankylosing spondylitis or in good health (not recorded which). The CDR3 sequence is CASSTGWTTEAFF. The CDR3 DNA sequence: TGTGCCAGCAGCACAGGGTGGACCACTGAAGCTTTCTTT.